A selection of T cell receptor beta chains follows, all from one sample in a study of Ad26.COV2.S vaccination and SARS-CoV-2 variants. Measured with immunoSEQ multiplex PCR; TCRdb has only the in-frame clones, and not every one. In the table there are approximately 420,000 clones, roughly 90% of which are singletons. The sequencing used peripheral blood, collected in a trial of Ad26.COV2.S vaccine versus placebo. The receptors stem from a person aged 18 to 65 who received the Ad26.COV2.S COVID-19 vaccine or a placebo. The CDR3 runs from the conserved cysteine through the conserved F or W. D genes are given only for firm matches. Only some rows state a clone size, as once, few, many or a class for expanded clones.

v_call: TRBV28
clone_size: once
j_call: TRBJ2-2
d_call: TRBD1
cdr3_nt: TGTGCCAGCAGTTTTGGACAGGCCACAAGGACCGGGGAGCTGTTTTTT
cdr3_aa: CASSFGQATRTGELFF

v_call: TRBV30
clone_size: .
j_call: TRBJ2-7
d_call: .
cdr3_nt: TGTGCCTGGAGTGTAGTAGGGCTCTACGACGAGCAGTACTTC
cdr3_aa: CAWSVVGLYDEQYF

v_call: TRBV6-2/TRBV6-3
clone_size: .
j_call: TRBJ1-4
d_call: TRBD1
cdr3_nt: TGTGCCAGCAGTTCCCCGGGACAGGGGGCTGAAAAACTGTTTTTT
cdr3_aa: CASSSPGQGAEKLFF

v_call: TRBV30
clone_size: .
j_call: TRBJ1-6
d_call: .
cdr3_nt: TGTGCCTGGAGACATGGTGCGGCCTCCTATAATTCACCCCTCCACTTT
cdr3_aa: CAWRHGAASYNSPLHF

v_call: TRBV7-8
clone_size: .
j_call: TRBJ2-7
d_call: .
cdr3_nt: TGTGCCACCACGGGACCGACCTACGAGCAGTACTTC
cdr3_aa: CATTGPTYEQYF

v_call: TRBV5-6
clone_size: once
j_call: TRBJ1-4
d_call: .
cdr3_nt: TGTGCCAGCAGCTTGACGGTGAATGAAAAACTGTTTTTT
cdr3_aa: CASSLTVNEKLFF

v_call: TRBV11-2
clone_size: .
j_call: TRBJ2-5
d_call: .
cdr3_nt: TGTGCCAGCAGCTTAGCTGGGGGAGCGTACTTC
cdr3_aa: CASSLAGGAYF

v_call: TRBV5-1
clone_size: .
j_call: TRBJ2-2
d_call: .
cdr3_nt: TGCGCCAGCAGCTTGAGGCAGAACACCGGGGAGCTGTTTTTT
cdr3_aa: CASSLRQNTGELFF

v_call: TRBV27
clone_size: .
j_call: TRBJ1-4
d_call: .
cdr3_nt: TGTGCCAGCAGTCCTGGGACGGCTGTCCGATCTAATGAAAAACTGTTTTTT
cdr3_aa: CASSPGTAVRSNEKLFF

v_call: TRBV28
clone_size: once
j_call: TRBJ1-1
d_call: .
cdr3_nt: TGTGCCAGCAGTTTAGCCCCGAGATCGTCTGAAGCTTTCTTT
cdr3_aa: CASSLAPRSSEAFF

v_call: TRBV11-1
clone_size: .
j_call: TRBJ1-4
d_call: TRBD1
cdr3_nt: TGTGCCAGCAGCAAAAACAGGGGGCTAAATGAAAAACTGTTTTTT
cdr3_aa: CASSKNRGLNEKLFF

v_call: TRBV7-2
clone_size: .
j_call: TRBJ1-1
d_call: .
cdr3_nt: TGTGCCAGCAGCAAACAGGGTGGGGACACTGAAGCTTTCTTT
cdr3_aa: CASSKQGGDTEAFF

v_call: TRBV7-8
clone_size: .
j_call: TRBJ2-5
d_call: TRBD2
cdr3_nt: TGTGCCAGCAGCCAAAGCGGACTAGCGGGTTTGGAGACCCAGTACTTC
cdr3_aa: CASSQSGLAGLETQYF

v_call: TRBV7-2
clone_size: .
j_call: TRBJ2-2
d_call: .
cdr3_nt: TGTGCCAGCAGCTTACCGAGGAGGGACACCGGGGAGCTGTTTTTT
cdr3_aa: CASSLPRRDTGELFF

v_call: TRBV3-1/TRBV3-2
clone_size: .
j_call: TRBJ2-3
d_call: .
cdr3_nt: TGTGCCAGCAGCCAGGGGAACACAGATACGCAGTATTTT
cdr3_aa: CASSQGNTDTQYF

v_call: TRBV7-6
clone_size: .
j_call: TRBJ2-5
d_call: .
cdr3_nt: TGTGCCAGCAGCTTAGCGGGGGCCGGCAAGACCCAGTACTTC
cdr3_aa: CASSLAGAGKTQYF

v_call: TRBV6-2/TRBV6-3
clone_size: once
j_call: TRBJ2-1
d_call: .
cdr3_nt: TGTGCCAGCAGTTTTCGCGGGGACTCCTACAATGAGCAGTTCTTC
cdr3_aa: CASSFRGDSYNEQFF

v_call: TRBV3-1/TRBV3-2
clone_size: .
j_call: TRBJ2-5
d_call: .
cdr3_nt: TGTGCCAGCAGCCAAGATGAGGGCAGAGAACAAGAGACCCAGTACTTC
cdr3_aa: CASSQDEGREQETQYF

v_call: TRBV4-3
clone_size: .
j_call: TRBJ2-1
d_call: TRBD1
cdr3_nt: TGCGCCAGCAGCCAAGATCCGCCGGACAGGGGTTGGGTAGGTGAGCAGTTCTTC
cdr3_aa: CASSQDPPDRGWVGEQFF

v_call: TRBV5-6
clone_size: .
j_call: TRBJ2-1
d_call: .
cdr3_nt: TGTGCCAGCAGCTTGGTTAGGTACAATGAGCAGTTCTTC
cdr3_aa: CASSLVRYNEQFF

v_call: TRBV3-1/TRBV3-2
clone_size: once
j_call: TRBJ1-4
d_call: .
cdr3_nt: TGTGCCAGCACCGGAGGGGGTGAAAAACTGTTTTTT
cdr3_aa: CASTGGGEKLFF